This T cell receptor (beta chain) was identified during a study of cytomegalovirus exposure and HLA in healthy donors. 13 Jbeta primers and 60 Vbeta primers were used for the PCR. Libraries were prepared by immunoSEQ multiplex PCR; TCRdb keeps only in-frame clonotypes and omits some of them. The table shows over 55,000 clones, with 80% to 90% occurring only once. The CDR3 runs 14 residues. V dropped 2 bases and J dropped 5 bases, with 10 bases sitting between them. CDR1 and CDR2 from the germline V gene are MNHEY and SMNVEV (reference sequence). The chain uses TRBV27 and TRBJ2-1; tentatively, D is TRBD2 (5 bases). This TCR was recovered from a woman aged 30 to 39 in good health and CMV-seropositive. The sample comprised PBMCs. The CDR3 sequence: CASSLRGQNNEQFF. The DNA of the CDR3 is TGTGCCAGCAGTTTAAGAGGGCAGAACAATGAGCAGTTCTTC.